These T cell receptor beta chains were read from a single sample in a study of T cells in Graves' hyperthyroidism and ophthalmopathy. TCRdb passed the multiplex PCR reads through MiXCR, listing each CDR3 protein once. The table lists roughly 660,000 distinct CDR3 sequences, approximately 15% of them singletons, with about 14% in the top ten. The sequencing sample was made of blood. The receptors derive from a man aged 45-60 years with Graves' hyperthyroidism. Each CDR3 is given with its conserved first and last residue. The order of the fields is V gene, D gene, J gene, clone size, CDR3 protein, CDR3 DNA. The D gene is left open where the match is weak. A clone size is listed for some rows: how often the clone was seen (once, few, many), or a class if it is expanded.

v_call: TRBV28; d_call: .; j_call: TRBJ1-5; clone_size: few; cdr3_aa: CASSLTGFWSNQPQHF; cdr3_nt: TGTGCCAGCAGTCTGACAGGATTTTGGAGCAATCAGCCCCAGCATTTT
v_call: TRBV7-8; d_call: .; j_call: TRBJ2-7; clone_size: many; cdr3_aa: CASSLWWGAQTGEQYF; cdr3_nt: TGTGCCAGCAGCTTATGGTGGGGGGCGCAGACGGGGGAGCAGTACTTC
v_call: TRBV28; d_call: .; j_call: TRBJ2-2; clone_size: few; cdr3_aa: CASIRASESTGELFF; cdr3_nt: TGTGCCAGCATTCGGGCTAGTGAGAGCACCGGGGAGCTGTTTTTT
v_call: TRBV7-7; d_call: .; j_call: TRBJ2-7; clone_size: few; cdr3_aa: CASSLAGHYEQYF; cdr3_nt: TGTGCTAGCAGCTTAGCCGGCCACTACGAGCAGTACTTC
v_call: TRBV11-2; d_call: TRBD2; j_call: TRBJ2-5; clone_size: many; cdr3_aa: CASSSPGLGLETQYF; cdr3_nt: TGTGCCAGCAGCTCCCCGGGACTAGGGTTGGAGACCCAGTACTTC
v_call: TRBV6-4; d_call: .; j_call: TRBJ2-2; clone_size: few; cdr3_aa: CASKSWANTGELFF; cdr3_nt: TGTGCCAGCAAATCTTGGGCGAACACCGGGGAGCTGTTTTTT
v_call: TRBV27; d_call: .; j_call: TRBJ2-7; clone_size: many; cdr3_aa: CASSLFATHYEQYF; cdr3_nt: TGTGCCAGCAGTTTATTTGCGACACACTACGAGCAGTACTTC
v_call: TRBV20-1; d_call: .; j_call: TRBJ2-2; clone_size: .; cdr3_aa: CSALIPGAGRELFF; cdr3_nt: TGCAGTGCTCTTATACCGGGAGCTGGCCGGGAGCTGTTTTTT
v_call: TRBV9; d_call: .; j_call: TRBJ2-6; clone_size: .; cdr3_aa: CASSDPRNAGHIDSGANVLTF; cdr3_nt: TGTGCCAGCAGCGACCCCAGAAACGCGGGACACATAGACTCTGGGGCCAACGTCCTGACTTTC
v_call: TRBV6-1; d_call: TRBD2; j_call: TRBJ2-1; clone_size: .; cdr3_aa: CASIASGTSVSYNEQFF; cdr3_nt: TGTGCCAGCATCGCGTCCGGGACTAGCGTCTCCTACAATGAGCAGTTCTTC
v_call: TRBV7-9; d_call: .; j_call: TRBJ2-7; clone_size: many; cdr3_aa: CASSSKARLGYEQYF; cdr3_nt: TGTGCCAGCAGCTCCAAGGCCCGGCTTGGCTACGAGCAGTACTTC
v_call: TRBV19; d_call: TRBD1; j_call: TRBJ1-1; clone_size: .; cdr3_aa: CASRLGQVEAFF; cdr3_nt: TGTGCAAGTAGGCTGGGACAGGTTGAAGCTTTCTTT
v_call: TRBV18; d_call: TRBD2; j_call: TRBJ2-1; clone_size: .; cdr3_aa: CASSPPGVAGGGEQFF; cdr3_nt: TGTGCCAGCTCACCACCGGGGGTAGCGGGAGGCGGTGAGCAGTTCTTC
v_call: TRBV28; d_call: TRBD2; j_call: TRBJ2-1; clone_size: many; cdr3_aa: CASSLATSGMVNEQFF; cdr3_nt: TGTGCCAGCAGTCTAGCGACTAGCGGGATGGTCAATGAGCAGTTCTTC
v_call: TRBV7-8; d_call: TRBD2; j_call: TRBJ2-7; clone_size: .; cdr3_aa: CASSRLGLAGRGYEQYF; cdr3_nt: TGTGCCAGCAGCCGCCTCGGACTAGCGGGAAGGGGCTACGAGCAGTACTTC
v_call: TRBV16; d_call: TRBD2; j_call: TRBJ2-3; clone_size: many; cdr3_aa: CASSQASGRRSTDTQYF; cdr3_nt: TGTGCCAGCAGCCAGGCTAGCGGGAGGCGCAGCACAGATACGCAGTATTTT
v_call: TRBV29-1; d_call: TRBD2; j_call: TRBJ2-1; clone_size: few; cdr3_aa: CSVGVAGGTYNEQFF; cdr3_nt: TGCAGCGTTGGGGTGGCGGGAGGGACTTACAATGAGCAGTTCTTC
v_call: TRBV19; d_call: .; j_call: TRBJ2-1; clone_size: once; cdr3_aa: CASSSGVNNEQFF; cdr3_nt: TGTGCCAGTAGTAGCGGGGTAAACAATGAGCAGTTCTTC
v_call: TRBV29-1; d_call: TRBD2; j_call: TRBJ2-5; clone_size: .; cdr3_aa: CSVEDPLSGGETQYF; cdr3_nt: TGCAGCGTTGAAGATCCCTTGTCGGGAGGAGAGACCCAGTACTTC
v_call: TRBV29-1; d_call: TRBD1; j_call: TRBJ1-5; clone_size: few; cdr3_aa: CSVLDRVNLSNQPQHF; cdr3_nt: TGCAGCGTCCTCGACAGGGTAAACCTTAGCAATCAGCCCCAGCATTTT
v_call: TRBV6-1; d_call: TRBD1; j_call: TRBJ1-1; clone_size: .; cdr3_aa: CASNQGQGTMNTEAFF; cdr3_nt: TGTGCCAGCAATCAAGGACAGGGCACCATGAACACTGAAGCTTTCTTT
v_call: TRBV28; d_call: .; j_call: TRBJ2-7; clone_size: .; cdr3_aa: CASSEKDEQYF; cdr3_nt: TGTGCCAGCAGCGAGAAAGACGAGCAGTACTTC
v_call: TRBV19; d_call: .; j_call: TRBJ2-3; clone_size: few; cdr3_aa: CASSTTWQSTDTQYF; cdr3_nt: TGTGCCAGTAGTACGACCTGGCAGAGCACAGATACGCAGTATTTT
v_call: TRBV5-1; d_call: .; j_call: TRBJ2-7; clone_size: .; cdr3_aa: CASSGGPGSEDEQYF; cdr3_nt: TGCGCCAGCAGCGGCGGGCCGGGCTCAGAGGACGAGCAGTACTTC
v_call: TRBV28; d_call: TRBD1; j_call: TRBJ1-2; clone_size: many; cdr3_aa: CASRVGGQGPTGGYTF; cdr3_nt: TGTGCCAGCAGAGTGGGGGGACAGGGGCCAACTGGAGGCTACACCTTC
v_call: TRBV7-2; d_call: TRBD2; j_call: TRBJ2-5; clone_size: many; cdr3_aa: CASSFTSGAQETQYF; cdr3_nt: TGTGCCAGCAGTTTCACTAGCGGAGCCCAAGAGACCCAGTACTTC
v_call: TRBV11-2; d_call: .; j_call: TRBJ2-5; clone_size: many; cdr3_aa: CASSRDRTETQYF; cdr3_nt: TGTGCCAGCAGTCGAGACAGGACTGAGACCCAGTACTTC
v_call: TRBV6-1; d_call: .; j_call: TRBJ2-7; clone_size: few; cdr3_aa: CASTNGGANYEQYF; cdr3_nt: TGTGCCAGCACCAACGGGGGCGCTAACTACGAGCAGTACTTC
v_call: TRBV11-2; d_call: TRBD1; j_call: TRBJ1-4; clone_size: .; cdr3_aa: CASSDTGGGEKLFF; cdr3_nt: TGTGCCAGCAGCGATACAGGGGGGGGTGAAAAACTGTTTTTT
v_call: TRBV5-8; d_call: .; j_call: TRBJ1-1; clone_size: few; cdr3_aa: CASLWEAFF; cdr3_nt: TGTGCCAGCCTGTGGGAAGCTTTCTTT
v_call: TRBV6-2/TRBV6-3; d_call: TRBD2; j_call: TRBJ2-1; clone_size: many; cdr3_aa: CASTLFSGSSYNEQFF; cdr3_nt: TGTGCCAGCACCCTTTTTAGCGGGAGCTCCTACAATGAGCAGTTCTTC
v_call: TRBV27; d_call: .; j_call: TRBJ2-3; clone_size: few; cdr3_aa: CASSSGLGTDTQYF; cdr3_nt: TGTGCCAGCAGTTCAGGGCTCGGCACAGATACGCAGTATTTT
v_call: TRBV3-1; d_call: TRBD2; j_call: TRBJ2-1; clone_size: many; cdr3_aa: CASSRTSTNEQFF; cdr3_nt: TGTGCCAGCAGCCGGACTAGTACCAATGAGCAGTTCTTC
v_call: TRBV5-1; d_call: .; j_call: TRBJ2-7; clone_size: many; cdr3_aa: CASSYDQGTYEQYF; cdr3_nt: TGCGCCAGCAGCTACGACCAGGGCACCTACGAGCAGTACTTC
v_call: TRBV9; d_call: TRBD1; j_call: TRBJ2-1; clone_size: few; cdr3_aa: CASSVEGQGHGEQFF; cdr3_nt: TGTGCCAGCAGCGTAGAAGGACAGGGTCATGGTGAGCAGTTCTTC
v_call: TRBV12-3/TRBV12-4; d_call: .; j_call: TRBJ1-6; clone_size: many; cdr3_aa: CASSLGQGRNSPLHF; cdr3_nt: TGTGCCAGCAGTTTAGGTCAGGGGCGAAATTCACCCCTCCACTTT
v_call: TRBV10-3; d_call: .; j_call: TRBJ2-3; clone_size: .; cdr3_aa: CATAAGADTDTQYF; cdr3_nt: TGTGCCACCGCCGCAGGGGCCGACACAGATACGCAGTATTTT
v_call: TRBV7-7; d_call: .; j_call: TRBJ2-1; clone_size: .; cdr3_aa: CASSLGPAGRGYNEQFF; cdr3_nt: TGTGCTAGCAGCTTAGGCCCGGCGGGGCGAGGCTACAATGAGCAGTTCTTC
v_call: TRBV20-1; d_call: .; j_call: TRBJ2-7; clone_size: many; cdr3_aa: CSASKGSSSYEQYF; cdr3_nt: TGCAGTGCTAGTAAAGGGTCGAGCTCCTACGAGCAGTACTTC
v_call: TRBV12-3/TRBV12-4; d_call: .; j_call: TRBJ2-5; clone_size: many; cdr3_aa: CASSLIGLTALQETQYF; cdr3_nt: TGTGCCAGCAGTTTAATCGGCCTGACAGCACTCCAAGAGACCCAGTACTTC
v_call: TRBV10-3; d_call: .; j_call: TRBJ1-5; clone_size: many; cdr3_aa: CAISEGQGQGYQPQHF; cdr3_nt: TGTGCCATCAGTGAGGGTCAGGGACAAGGGTATCAGCCCCAGCATTTT
v_call: TRBV2; d_call: .; j_call: TRBJ2-1; clone_size: many; cdr3_aa: CASSEQALFF; cdr3_nt: TGTGCCAGCAGTGAACAGGCCCTGTTCTTC
v_call: TRBV19; d_call: TRBD1; j_call: TRBJ2-2; clone_size: .; cdr3_aa: CASSIGFGQGNTGELFF; cdr3_nt: TGTGCCAGTAGTATAGGTTTCGGACAGGGGAACACCGGGGAGCTGTTTTTT
v_call: TRBV6-1; d_call: TRBD1; j_call: TRBJ1-5; clone_size: .; cdr3_aa: CASGGGRVRNQPQHF; cdr3_nt: TGTGCCAGCGGAGGGGGCAGGGTGAGGAATCAGCCCCAGCATTTT
v_call: TRBV7-8; d_call: .; j_call: TRBJ2-1; clone_size: few; cdr3_aa: CASSQTSTARYSYNEQFF; cdr3_nt: TGTGCCAGCAGCCAAACCTCGACAGCCCGATACTCCTACAATGAGCAGTTCTTC
v_call: TRBV9; d_call: TRBD2; j_call: TRBJ2-3; clone_size: .; cdr3_aa: CASSGGGGSTDTQYF; cdr3_nt: TGTGCCAGCAGCGGGGGGGGGGGGTCAACAGATACGCAGTATTTT
v_call: TRBV20-1; d_call: .; j_call: TRBJ1-2; clone_size: few; cdr3_aa: CSARTGPSNYGYTF; cdr3_nt: TGCAGTGCCAGGACTGGTCCCTCTAACTATGGCTACACCTTC
v_call: TRBV9; d_call: .; j_call: TRBJ1-6; clone_size: many; cdr3_aa: CASSARGIDNSPLHF; cdr3_nt: TGTGCCAGCAGTGCGAGGGGGATAGATAATTCACCCCTCCACTTT